Each of the 10 T cell receptor beta chains below was sequenced from the same sample in a study of blood T cell repertoires in COVID-19. TCRdb's table, derived via immunoSEQ multiplex PCR, lists solely in-frame clones and lacks some. In the table there are some 500,000 clones, 88% of which are singletons. Sequenced input: PBMCs or T cells enriched from blood (not recorded which). Receptor source: a woman in her thirties or forties who had recovered from COVID-19.

J is TRBJ2-5 and V is TRBV7-8, with 8 bases fitting TRBD2. After removal of 5 bases from V and 2 bases from J, the junction contained 19 bases not matched to a gene. From germline, CDR1 is SGHVS and CDR2 FQNEAQ. The CDR3 contains 19 residues. The CDR3 coding sequence is TGTGCCAGCAGCCTAAATGACCTCGGGGTAGCGGGAACTCAAGAGACCCAGTACTTC. Amino acids: CASSLNDLGVAGTQETQYF. The whole variable domain, remainder taken from reference TRBV7-8 and TRBJ2-5, is GAGVSQSPRYKVAKRGQDVALRCDPISGHVSLFWYQQALGQGPEFLTYFQNEAQLDKSGLPSDRFFAERPEGSVSTLKIQRTQQEDSAVYLCASSLNDLGVAGTQETQYFGPGTRLLVL.

This clone has only one observation. The rearrangement uses TRBV11-3 and TRBJ2-3; 11 nucleotides match TRBD2. Germline assignment: CDR1 SGHNT and CDR2 YENEEA. V lost 4 bases and J lost 2; bases outside the gene matches: 5. This CDR3 spans 16 amino acids. CDR3 sequence reads: CASSYFSGRATDTQYF. CDR3 coding DNA: TGTGCCAGCAGCTACTTTAGCGGGAGGGCCACAGATACGCAGTATTTT.

V gene TRBV9 combines with J gene TRBJ2-3; 11 bases are a match to TRBD2. Germline CDR1 SGDLS, CDR2 YYNGEE. This CDR3 is built from 18 residues. After removal of 1 base from V and 9 bases from J, the junction contained 16 bases not matched to a gene. Here the CDR3 DNA reads TGTGCCAGCAGCGTATTTGGGGAGGGACTAGCGGCCCCTGGAACGCAGTATTTT. It yields the protein CASSVFGEGLAAPGTQYF. The full variable domain, completed using reference TRBV9 and TRBJ2-3, is DSGVTQTPKHLITATGQRVTLRCSPRSGDLSVYWYQQSLDQGLQFLIQYYNGEERAKGNILERFSAQQFPDLHSELNLSSLELGDSALYFCASSVFGEGLAAPGTQYFGPGTRLTVL.

This chain uses TRBV3-1 (or the pseudogene TRBV3-2) with TRBJ2-7, with 11 bases that match TRBD2. CDR1 is LGHDT, CDR2 YNNKEL, per germline (reference sequence). CDR3 length: 15 residues. V lost 2 bases to trimming and J lost 4 bases; unmatched junction nucleotides: 4. DNA for the CDR3: TGTGCCAGCAGCCAAACTAGCGGGAGCGGGTACGAGCAGTACTTC. Translated: CASSQTSGSGYEQYF.

The gene calls are TRBV19 and TRBJ1-5; 7 nucleotides line up with TRBD1. The CDR3 covers 20 residues. After removal of 4 bases from V and 0 bases from J, the junction contained 18 bases not matched to a gene. The germline V gene has CDR1 LNHDA and CDR2 SQIVND (reference sequence). The CDR3 nucleotides read TGTGCCAGTAGTAATCGACAGGGCCCCTACCACCGTCGTAGCAATCAGCCCCAGCATTTT. Translation: CASSNRQGPYHRRSNQPQHF.

This clone was seen a single time. The chain carries TRBV28 and TRBJ2-3, with TRBD1 as a possible D gene (6 bases). Trimming left V 5 bases short and J 3 bases short, with 15 bases between. The length of the CDR3 is 15 residues. In germline, CDR1 is MDHEN, CDR2 SYDVKM. The CDR3 DNA follows: TGTGCCAGCAGTATTAACACAGGGCGGACAGATACGCAGTATTTT. This codes for CASSINTGRTDTQYF.

This chain links TRBV20-1 with TRBJ1-5, with 9 bases aligning to TRBD1. The V segment lost 3 bases and the J segment 5 bases; nucleotides outside the gene matches: 2. Germline CDR1 reads DFQATT; CDR2 reads SNEGSKA (reference sequence). This CDR3 region has 13 residues. CDR3 nucleotide sequence: TGCAGTGCTAGTCGGACAGGGGATCAGCCCCAGCATTTT. Its translation is CSASRTGDQPQHF.

This rearrangement joins TRBV7-8 to TRBJ2-7, with 9 bases identical to TRBD1. After removal of 2 bases from V and 2 bases from J, the junction contained 7 bases not matched to a gene. Looked up from germline, CDR1 is SGHVS and CDR2 is FQNEAQ. This CDR3 contains 16 residues. The CDR3 loop is CASSLIGTGQTYEQYF. CDR3 sequence (DNA): TGTGCCAGCAGCTTAATTGGGACAGGGCAAACCTACGAGCAGTACTTC.

The sample holds one count of this clone. The gene calls are TRBV2 and TRBJ2-1; 12 bases are a match to TRBD2. Trimming at V came to 6 bases and at J to 6 bases, leaving 3 bases not matched to a gene. Looked up from germline, CDR1 is SNHLY and CDR2 is FYNNEI. This CDR3 is built from 14 residues. The CDR3 DNA reads TGTGCCAGCAGGGTGACTAGCGGGAGCAATGAGCAGTTCTTC. Translating it yields CASRVTSGSNEQFF.

The V and J genes are TRBV12-5 and TRBJ1-1, with 8 bases aligning to TRBD1. The junction had 15 bases not matched to a gene; V was cut back by 6 bases and J by 0 bases. The germline CDR1 and CDR2 sequences are LGHNT and FRNRAP. This CDR3 is 18 amino acids long. The CDR3 bases are TGTGCTAGTGGGGCCCAAAGAGGGACAGGCAGTATGAACACTGAAGCTTTCTTT. Translation: CASGAQRGTGSMNTEAFF.